Shown below are 2 T cell receptor beta chains from a single sample sequenced in a study of blood T cells in healthy people across ages (dated by TCRdb to between 2014 and 2017). The library was obtained by 5' RACE. Sequencer: Illumina HiSeq 2500. A second PCR of roughly 6 to 12 cycles was run with a J-beta primer mix and a sample-barcoded 5' primer. The public sequencing data were trimmed at Q25 with fastp and processed into clonotypes with MiXCR by TCRdb, which kept only in-frame beta chains. CDR3 protein duplicates are merged, each entry listing the most common genes and DNA. Here the sample has some 1.7 million distinct CDR3 sequences; roughly 30% occur a single time. Of the sample, roughly 8% falls within the top ten clones. The sequencing input was blood. The receptors come from a woman aged 25-40 years in good health.

This clonotype was seen more than once but under ten times. This may be a read error: a much more frequent sequence differs by one nucleotide. V and J are TRBV4-3 and TRBJ2-1, with 8 bases aligning to TRBD2. The CDR3 runs to 16 residues. The V gene's germline CDR1 is LGHNA and CDR2 YSLEER. V gave up 7 bases and J gave up 7 bases; unmatched junction bases: 15. This CDR3 is CASTSSRAGEGNEQFF. The DNA of the CDR3 is TGCGCCAGCACAAGTTCTCGAGCGGGAGAAGGGAATGAGCAGTTCTTC.

This clonotype came up a few times. The chain recombines TRBV18 with TRBJ2-1; 15 nucleotides match TRBD2. Germline CDR1 KGHSH, CDR2 LQKENI. The CDR3 sequence is 16 residues long. Trimming removed 3 bases from V and 7 bases from J; junction bases left unmatched: 4. This CDR3 reads CASSPGLAGGHNEQFF. The CDR3 DNA is TGTGCCAGCTCACCCGGACTAGCGGGAGGGCATAATGAGCAGTTCTTC. Full variable domain (rest looked up from reference TRBV18 and TRBJ2-1): NAGVMQNPRHLVRRRGQEARLRCSPMKGHSHVYWYRQLPEEGLKFMVYLQKENIIDESGMPKERFSAEFPKEGPSILRIQQVVRGDSAAYFCASSPGLAGGHNEQFFGPGTRLTVL.